Here is one T cell receptor beta chain with its context. The data derive from a study of OX40 agonist ivuxolimab in advanced cancers. Using immunoSEQ multiplex PCR, the repertoire was profiled, and TCRdb retains in-frame clones only, with some absent. This table holds around 70,000 clones, 85% found once. The germline CDR1 and CDR2 sequences are MNHEY and SMNVEV (reference sequence). CDR3 length equals 13 residues. After removal of 5 bases from V and 4 bases from J, the junction contained 4 bases not matched to a gene. The rearrangement links TRBV27 to TRBJ1-2, with 7 bases that match TRBD1. The sequence derives from an adult with an advanced solid tumor such as melanoma, head and neck, liver or kidney cancer. The sequencing used CD4+ or CD8+ T cells sorted from blood, collected in a trial of the OX40 agonist ivuxolimab. The CDR3 sequence: CASSQQGLYGYTF. The CDR3 DNA reads as TGTGCCAGCAGTCAACAGGGGCTCTATGGCTACACCTTC.